Presented here are 8 T cell receptor beta chains from one specimen sequenced in a study of early T cells in non-severe SARS-CoV-2 infection. TCRdb ran MiXCR on the 5' RACE reads and lists one entry per CDR3 protein. This table holds tens of thousands of distinct CDR3 sequences, roughly 12% found once. Specimen: whole blood. The receptors originated from an adult who was a healthcare worker with PCR-confirmed SARS-CoV-2 infection or an uninfected control (not recorded which).

The table lists this clonotype with a few counts. This CDR3 reads CSAPGLAQETQYF. Written as DNA, the CDR3 is TGCAGTGCTCCGGGACTAGCTCAGGAGACCCAGTACTTC. V and J are TRBV20-1 and TRBJ2-5; 9 nucleotides agree with TRBD2. Germline loops: CDR1 DFQATT, CDR2 SNEGSKA (reference sequence). Losses at the gene ends were 5 bases for V and 5 bases for J; bases not matched to a gene: 6. The CDR3 contains 13 residues.

This chain connects TRBV14 to TRBJ2-5; D not resolved. The CDR3 spans 13 residues. V lost 1 base and J lost 0, with 3 bases in between. Germline CDR1 and CDR2: SGHDN and FVKESK. CDR3 loop: CASSQGNQETQYF. DNA of the CDR3: TGTGCCAGCAGCCAAGGGAACCAAGAGACCCAGTACTTC.

This chain connects TRBV11-2 to TRBJ2-2; 10 bases are a match to TRBD2. Germline V gene data show CDR1 as SGHAT and CDR2 as FQNNGV. Trimming took 5 bases from V and 6 from J; bases not matched to a gene: 6. The CDR3 loop spans 15 amino acids. CDR3 region: CASSRPGLAPGELFF. The CDR3 region has the DNA TGTGCCAGCAGCCGACCGGGACTAGCGCCCGGGGAGCTGTTTTTT.

This clonotype was recorded once. The chain has TRBV6-1 and TRBJ2-1, with TRBD1 matching 7 bases. J gave up 3 bases and V 4 bases, and 3 bases lay outside the gene matches. The CDR3 is 14 amino acids. Germline CDR1 is MNHNS and CDR2 is SASEGT. The CDR3 loop is CASSAGTVYNEQFF. CDR3 bases: TGTGCCAGCAGTGCGGGGACAGTCTACAATGAGCAGTTCTTC.

The J gene is TRBJ1-2, the V gene TRBV7-9; D remains unclear. This CDR3 comprises 15 residues. Germline CDR1 SEHNR, CDR2 FQNEAQ (reference sequence). The V gene lost 3 bases and the J gene lost 4 bases, with 15 bases spanning the gap. This CDR3 is CASSFEGAFRYGYTF. The DNA for the CDR3 is TGTGCCAGCAGCTTTGAGGGTGCCTTCCGCTATGGCTACACCTTC.

V and J are TRBV6-6 and TRBJ2-7, with D perhaps TRBD1 (6 bases). Per the germline V gene, CDR1 is MNHNY and CDR2 is SVGAGI (reference sequence). CDR3 size: 13 residues. V lost 10 bases and J lost 4, with 17 bases in between. The DNA of the CDR3 is TGTGCCATTTCGAGGCAGGGGTTGTACGAGCAGTACTTC. Translating gives CAISRQGLYEQYF.

This clonotype was detected only once. The rearrangement joins TRBV3-1 to TRBJ2-7, with D tentatively TRBD1 (6 bases). V was trimmed by 4 bases and J by 1 base, leaving 14 bases between them. The CDR3 length is 15 residues. The germline gives CDR1 LGHDT, CDR2 YNNKEL (reference sequence). The CDR3 nucleotides read TGTGCCAGCAGCCGATCTTATGACAGGTCCTACGAGCAGTACTTC. It translates to CASSRSYDRSYEQYF.

CDR3 DNA: TGTGCCAGCAGTTCGTCTGCGGCAGATACGCAGTATTTT. This gives the protein CASSSSAADTQYF. The chain joins TRBV27 to TRBJ2-3; D remains ambiguous. CDR1 and CDR2 (germline): MNHEY, SMNVEV (reference sequence). CDR3 length: 13 residues. V lost 4 bases, J lost 4 bases, and 9 bases lay in between.